A selection of T cell receptor beta chains follows, all from one sample in a study of CD8+ T cells in alopecia areata. Only in-frame clones appear in the TCRdb table, and some are missing; sequencing was by immunoSEQ multiplex PCR. This sample has just over 30,000 clones, with less than 65% found just once. Specimen: NKG2D-high CD8+ T cells sorted from blood. The origin of the receptors is a human donor with alopecia areata. The CDR3 runs from the conserved cysteine through the conserved F or W. A D gene is named only where the DNA matches it firmly. Size is stated for part of the rows, as once, few or many counts, or as a class when the clone is expanded.

d_gene	v_gene	abundance	j_gene	CDR3aa	CDR3nt
NA	TRBV27	NA	TRBJ2-3	CASSPHTDTQYF	TGTGCCAGCAGTCCGCACACAGATACGCAGTATTTT
NA	TRBV11-2	once	TRBJ2-7	CASSPTDPLDEQYF	TGTGCCAGCAGCCCTACCGATCCGTTGGACGAGCAGTACTTC
NA	TRBV5-1	NA	TRBJ1-1	CASSLRSATEAFF	TGCGCCAGCAGCTTGAGGTCAGCCACTGAAGCTTTCTTT
NA	TRBV7-9	NA	TRBJ2-4	CASDDSQLAKNIQYF	TGTGCCAGCGACGACAGCCAATTAGCCAAAAACATTCAGTACTTC
NA	TRBV10-3	NA	TRBJ2-7	CAISESRGEHYEQYF	TGTGCCATCAGTGAGTCGAGAGGGGAACACTACGAGCAGTACTTC
TRBD2	TRBV4-2	once	TRBJ2-7	CASSRAGLAGDYEQYF	TGTGCCAGCAGCCGAGCCGGACTAGCGGGAGACTACGAGCAGTACTTC
NA	TRBV6-1	NA	TRBJ2-2	CASRQAGELFF	TGTGCCAGCAGGCAAGCCGGGGAGCTGTTTTTT
NA	TRBV11-2	medium-sized	TRBJ2-3	CASSHIAAPTDTQYF	TGTGCCAGCAGCCATATCGCAGCCCCGACAGATACGCAGTATTTT
TRBD1	TRBV19	NA	TRBJ2-2	CASTVDRGLTGELFF	TGTGCCAGTACCGTGGACAGGGGACTTACCGGGGAGCTGTTTTTT
NA	TRBV6-6	once	TRBJ2-7	CASSYSMILGEQYF	TGTGCCAGCAGTTACTCGATGATTTTGGGCGAGCAGTACTTC
NA	TRBV19	few	TRBJ2-2	CASSQPDTGELFF	TGTGCCAGTAGTCAGCCAGACACCGGGGAGCTGTTTTTT
TRBD1	TRBV4-1	NA	TRBJ2-1	CASSQRSLQYRDRGDNEQFF	TGCGCCAGCAGCCAACGAAGCCTTCAGTACCGGGACAGGGGAGACAATGAGCAGTTCTTC
NA	TRBV29-1	NA	TRBJ2-3	CSVEDWVADPDTQYF	TGCAGCGTTGAAGATTGGGTAGCGGACCCAGATACGCAGTATTTT
NA	TRBV13	few	TRBJ1-4	CASRDQTNEKLFF	TGTGCCAGCAGGGATCAGACTAATGAAAAACTGTTTTTT
TRBD1	TRBV29-1	NA	TRBJ1-1	CSAGGQGSPEAFF	TGCAGCGCTGGGGGACAGGGGTCCCCTGAAGCTTTCTTT
TRBD2	TRBV7-9	NA	TRBJ2-1	CASSVGGGPGNEQFF	TGTGCCAGCTCGGTCGGGGGAGGGCCCGGGAATGAGCAGTTCTTC
NA	TRBV6-5	NA	TRBJ2-7	CASSYNSGGWYEQYF	TGTGCCAGCAGTTATAACTCTGGGGGCTGGTACGAGCAGTACTTC
NA	TRBV7-9	large	TRBJ2-1	CASSLRIGQYNEQFF	TGTGCCAGCAGCTTAAGGATAGGACAGTACAATGAGCAGTTCTTC
NA	TRBV6-5	NA	TRBJ2-5	CASSYSALVTQETQYF	TGTGCCAGCAGTTACTCCGCACTAGTTACCCAAGAGACCCAGTACTTC
NA	TRBV4-2	NA	TRBJ1-5	CASSQDGEYSNQPQHF	TGTGCCAGCAGCCAAGACGGTGAATATAGCAATCAGCCCCAGCATTTT